This T cell receptor beta chain was profiled in a study of T-cell memory formation after mild COVID-19. Study-level background: There were largely donor-specific TCR clusters. Study outcomes and limitations: CD4+ contracting clones were mainly CM and EM; CD8+ ones, EMRA.

This CDR3 is 13 amino acids long. V lost 8 bases and J 8 bases, leaving 15 bases between the germline ends. Per germline, CDR1 KGHDR and CDR2 SFDVKD. Each CDR3 protein gets one entry after TCRdb re-called the 5' RACE reads with MiXCR. Of 550,000 to 700,000 distinct CDR3 sequences in the sample, 15% to 20% are singletons; the top ten hold about 8.6%. Worth noting for this clonotype: Its cognate antigen is unknown.

This TCR came from an adult woman who had mild COVID-19 (a few samples of this study predate the infection). Cell type and time point are not known. The chain uses TRBV24-1 and TRBJ2-1, with D possibly being TRBD1 or TRBD2 (6 bases each). Sequenced: PBMCs or a T cell subset sorted from them (not recorded which). CDR3 DNA: TGTGCCACCATCGGAGGGGGGCGGCATGAGCAGTTCTTC. Translation gives CATIGGGRHEQFF.